These 25 T cell receptor beta chains share one sample of origin, sequenced in a study of immune evolution from preneoplasia to lung adenocarcinoma. Clones were read by immunoSEQ multiplex PCR, and TCRdb kept only the in-frame ones, dropping some. The sample lists 4,900 or so clones, around 80% occurring once. The sequencing input was FFPE minimally invasive lung adenocarcinoma tissue. Receptors were obtained from a person between 50 and 69 years old with lung adenocarcinoma.

The J gene is TRBJ1-1, the V gene TRBV11-3; D is ambiguous. CDR3 length: 13 residues. Between the trimmed V and J ends, which lost 0 bases and 5 bases, there was a span of 7 bases. From germline, CDR1 is SGHNT and CDR2 YENEEA. The CDR3 protein is CASSLDVGTEAFF. CDR3 bases: TGTGCCAGCAGCTTAGATGTGGGGACTGAAGCTTTCTTT.

The chain joins TRBV30 to TRBJ2-5, with D uncertain. The germline V and J ends were trimmed by 3 bases and 2 bases, with 7 bases remaining between them. Germline CDR1 GTSNPN, CDR2 SVGIG (reference sequence). This CDR3 is built from 12 residues. Here the CDR3 reads CAWSLTQETQYF. DNA for the CDR3: TGTGCCTGGAGCCTCACTCAAGAGACCCAGTACTTC.

The V and J genes are TRBV7-2 and TRBJ2-1; 12 bases fit TRBD2. CDR1 and CDR2 (germline): SGHTA, FQGNSA. Trimming at V came to 2 bases and at J to 10 bases, leaving 6 bases not matched to a gene. CDR3 length: 15 residues. CDR3 in amino acids: CASSLPGLAGKEQFF. CDR3 nucleotide sequence: TGTGCCAGCAGCTTACCGGGACTAGCGGGTAAAGAGCAGTTCTTC.

This clone was observed once. The J gene is TRBJ2-7, the V gene TRBV4-2; 7 bases are shared with TRBD2. V shed 1 base, J shed 3 bases, and the junction held 3 bases outside the gene matches. Germline CDR1 reads LGHNA; CDR2 reads YNFKEQ. This CDR3 comprises 14 residues. The CDR3: CASSQGRGNYEQYF. The DNA of the CDR3 is TGTGCCAGCAGCCAAGGGCGGGGGAACTACGAGCAGTACTTC.

A word on this clone: The germline gene is not matched at one end of the junction; a read error may be the cause. This chain connects TRBV11-2 to TRBJ1-2, with a possible D match to TRBD1 (5 bases). This CDR3 contains 14 residues. Per germline, CDR1 SGHAT and CDR2 FQNNGV. The CDR3 loop reads CASSQDRTRGGYTF. The CDR3 nucleotides read TGCGCCAGCAGCCAAGATAGGACACGGGGAGGCTACACCTTC.

The rearrangement links TRBV7-9 to TRBJ2-5; either TRBD1 or TRBD2 may supply D (5 bases each). V was shortened by 8 bases and J by 2 bases, with 21 bases between the two germline ends. Germline assignment: CDR1 SEHNR and CDR2 FQNEAQ (reference sequence). There are 16 residues in the CDR3. CDR3 DNA: TGTGCCAGCTCTACCCCAAGGGGACGTGGACAAGAGACCCAGTACTTC. Encoded protein: CASSTPRGRGQETQYF.

This clone was seen once. The chain has TRBV25-1 and TRBJ1-5, with D possibly TRBD1 on 6 matching bases. The V end lost 7 bases, the J end lost 5 bases, and 12 bases lay between the germline ends. CDR1 MGHDK and CDR2 SYGVNS come from the germline V gene. The CDR3 is 13 residues long. The CDR3 region is CASTKQGDQPQHF. The CDR3 region has the DNA TGTGCCAGCACTAAACAGGGAGATCAGCCCCAGCATTTT.

The gene calls are TRBV11-2 and TRBJ1-6; D may be TRBD1 (5 bases). Germline V lookup: CDR1 SGHAT, CDR2 FQNNGV. Deletions cut 5 bases from V and 8 bases from J, with 16 bases between. CDR3 length: 15 residues. The CDR3: CASSDVEGIDSPLHF. The DNA for the CDR3 is TGTGCCAGCAGCGACGTCGAGGGGATTGATTCACCCCTCCACTTT.

The gene calls are TRBV5-4 and TRBJ2-1, with 8 bases identical to TRBD1. The CDR3 consists of 16 residues. CDR1 is SGHNT and CDR2 is YYREEE in the germline V gene (reference sequence). The trim removed 0 bases at V and 8 bases at J, leaving 10 bases unmatched. The CDR3 nucleotides are TGTGCCAGCAGCTTGGAACAGGGGGGACATCTGGATGAGCAGTTCTTC. Residues: CASSLEQGGHLDEQFF.

The chain links TRBV5-1 to TRBJ1-2, with TRBD1 identical over 7 bases. With 3 bases clipped from V and 6 bases from J, the junction kept 5 bases outside the gene matches. Germline V lookup: CDR1 SGHRS, CDR2 YFSETQ. This CDR3 is 13 amino acids long. CDR3 DNA: TGCGCCAGCAGCTATGACAGGGATGATGGCTACACCTTC. Its translation: CASSYDRDDGYTF.

With regard to this clone: The sample holds other DNA sequences that translate to the same CDR3. V usage is TRBV5-6 and J usage is TRBJ2-1; 12 bases are a match to TRBD2. Germline CDR1 is SGHDT and CDR2 is YYEEEE. The ends lost 3 bases at V and 3 bases at J; junction bases unmatched: 1. This CDR3 has 15 amino acids. CDR3 amino acids: CASSWTSGDYNEQFF. The CDR3 DNA reads TGTGCCAGCAGCTGGACTAGCGGGGACTACAATGAGCAGTTCTTC.

The V call is TRBV2, the J call TRBJ1-1; D call uncertain. Germline V CDR1 and CDR2: SNHLY, FYNNEI. V gave up 4 bases and J gave up 4 bases, with 13 bases separating them. This CDR3 spans 14 amino acids. CDR3 sequence: CASSGRAERTEAFF. The CDR3 region has the DNA TGTGCCAGCAGTGGTAGGGCTGAGCGCACTGAAGCTTTCTTT.

This clone was found a few times. The CDR3 DNA sequence: TGCGCCAGCAGCTCTGGGGGAGTCACAGATACGCAGTATTTT. The encoded protein is CASSSGGVTDTQYF. This chain uses TRBV5-1 with TRBJ2-3; possibly TRBD1 or TRBD2 for D (5 bases each). V shed 3 bases and J shed 2 bases, with 10 bases lying between them. The germline CDR1 and CDR2 sequences are SGHRS and YFSETQ. The CDR3 totals 14 residues.

V gene TRBV7-6 combines with J gene TRBJ2-3; D is ambiguous. Trimming took off 2 bases at V and 0 bases at J, with 3 bases between the two ends. The CDR3 contains 13 residues. The V gene's germline CDR1 is SGHVS and CDR2 FNYEAQ. CDR3 DNA sequence: TGTGCCAGCAGCTTAAAAAGCACAGATACGCAGTATTTT. It translates to CASSLKSTDTQYF. The full variable domain, its missing parts supplied by reference TRBV7-6 and TRBJ2-3, is GAGVSQSPRYKVTKRGQDVALRCDPISGHVSLYWYRQALGQGPEFLTYFNYEAQQDKSGLPNDRFSAERPEGSISTLTIQRTEQRDSAMYRCASSLKSTDTQYFGPGTRLTVL.

Only a few counts were recorded for this clone. The chain joins TRBV20-1 to TRBJ2-7, with a tentative D call TRBD1 (6 bases). In germline, CDR1 is DFQATT, CDR2 SNEGSKA (reference sequence). V lost 6 bases and J 3 bases, leaving 9 bases between the germline ends. The CDR3 is 11 amino acids. In DNA form, the CDR3 reads TGCAGTGCAACACAGGGCTACGAGCAGTACTTC. Translation: CSATQGYEQYF.

CDR3 nucleotides: TGTGCCAGCAGCTATAATGAAAAACTGTTTTTT. It yields the protein CASSYNEKLFF. The V call is TRBV7-9, the J call TRBJ1-4; D not resolved. The germline V gene has CDR1 SEHNR and CDR2 FQNEAQ (reference sequence). Trimming removed 4 bases at V and 4 bases at J, with 1 base between. CDR3 length: 11 residues.

Here the CDR3 reads CAWRGFSLNTEAFF. CDR3 nucleotides: TGTGCCTGGAGGGGATTTTCATTGAACACTGAAGCTTTCTTT. This rearrangement joins TRBV30 to TRBJ1-1; no clear D. Trimming removed 3 bases from V and 0 bases from J, with 11 bases in between. The V gene's germline CDR1 is GTSNPN and CDR2 SVGIG (reference sequence). The CDR3 totals 14 residues. The full variable domain, rest sourced from reference TRBV30 and TRBJ1-1, is SQTIHQWPATLVQPVGSPLSLECTVEGTSNPNLYWYRQAAGRGLQLLFYSVGIGQISSEVPQNLSASRPQDRQFILSSKKLLLSDSGFYLCAWRGFSLNTEAFFGQGTRLTVV.

The rearrangement uses TRBV7-8 and TRBJ1-5, with D hard to call. Trimming took 5 bases from V and 6 from J, leaving 17 bases between them. CDR3 size: 15 residues. The germline V gene encodes CDR1 SGHVS and CDR2 FQNEAQ. The CDR3 loop is CASSSIGLVGQPQHF. In DNA form, the CDR3 reads TGTGCCAGCAGCAGTATCGGGTTGGTGGGTCAGCCCCAGCATTTT.

The gene calls are TRBV14 and TRBJ2-1; a weak D match, TRBD1 (5 bases). V lost 3 bases and J 8 bases, leaving 11 bases between the germline ends. Germline V CDR1 and CDR2: SGHDN, FVKESK. The CDR3 contains 13 residues. The CDR3 DNA follows: TGTGCCAGCAGCCAGGGGCTTTGGGATGAGCAGTTCTTC. This encodes CASSQGLWDEQFF.

The chain couples TRBV7-6 to TRBJ2-2; D possibly uses TRBD1 or TRBD2 (6 bases each). Trimming shortened V by 5 bases and J by 8 bases, and 15 bases separated the two germline ends. Germline V gives CDR1 SGHVS, CDR2 FNYEAQ. This CDR3 is 14 amino acids long. DNA for the CDR3: TGTGCCAGCAGCGCATACCCGGGGGCAGGGGAGCTGTTTTTT. Protein sequence: CASSAYPGAGELFF. The entire variable domain, with the rest obtained from reference TRBV7-6 and TRBJ2-2, is as follows: GAGVSQSPRYKVTKRGQDVALRCDPISGHVSLYWYRQALGQGPEFLTYFNYEAQQDKSGLPNDRFSAERPEGSISTLTIQRTEQRDSAMYRCASSAYPGAGELFFGEGSRLTVL.

CDR3 sequence (DNA): TGTGCCAGCAGGGTGGGGACCCAAACCTACGAGCAGTACTTC. It is translated as CASRVGTQTYEQYF. This chain links TRBV28 with TRBJ2-7, with D perhaps assigned TRBD1 or TRBD2 (5 bases each). CDR1 is MDHEN and CDR2 is SYDVKM in the germline V gene. With 6 bases removed from V and 2 bases from J, the gap between germline ends came to 14 bases. There are 14 residues in the CDR3.

The chain joins TRBV4-1 to TRBJ2-2; 8 nucleotides match TRBD1. Trimming took 3 bases from V and 1 from J; bases not matched to a gene: 1. The CDR3 runs to 15 residues. CDR1 and CDR2 (germline): MGHRA, YSYEKL. The CDR3 sequence is CASSHGQGNTGELFF. The DNA of the CDR3 is TGCGCCAGCAGCCACGGACAGGGGAACACCGGGGAGCTGTTTTTT.

This chain links TRBV2 with TRBJ1-2; D call uncertain. The V end was cut by 6 bases, the J end by 6 bases, with 11 bases between. This CDR3 has 12 residues. Germline lookup yields CDR1 SNHLY and CDR2 FYNNEI. The CDR3 reads CASSLTVDGYTF. DNA for the CDR3: TGTGCCAGCAGCTTGACTGTAGATGGCTACACCTTC.

V usage is TRBV6-6 and J usage is TRBJ2-1; no reliable D call. The CDR3 length is 13 residues. V gave up 8 bases and J gave up 8 bases, with 16 bases separating them. Per germline, CDR1 MNHNY and CDR2 SVGAGI (reference sequence). The CDR3 DNA reads TGTGCCAGCGGGCCCCTTTCAAGCTATGAGCAGTTCTTC. This codes for CASGPLSSYEQFF.

In its sample, this clone was seen a few times. The V and J genes are TRBV7-9 and TRBJ2-5; D may be TRBD1 (6 bases). V shed 4 bases and J shed 2 bases, with 14 bases lying between them. The CDR3 is 15 residues long. Germline CDR1 and CDR2: SEHNR and FQNEAQ (reference sequence). CDR3 amino acids: CASSSVTGQQETQYF. The CDR3 nucleotides read TGTGCCAGCAGCTCCGTTACGGGACAACAAGAGACCCAGTACTTC.